This T cell receptor (beta chain) was observed in a study of monozygotic twins with inflammatory bowel disease. The CDR3 length is 14 residues. CDR1 SGHAT and CDR2 FQNNGV come from the germline V gene. About this clonotype itself: The antigen is undetermined.

Overall study results and limits: It was in IBD patients that TCRbeta diversity (inverse Simpson) was lower than in healthy co-twins. Discordant twins showed the same repertoire similarity as concordant twins, possibly from limited power. Especially where disease activity was present, IBD patients had fewer clonotypes in common with others than healthy twins did.

Blood was collected, roughly 2.5 ml per donor. TCRdb reprocessed the 5' RACE reads and reports one entry per CDR3 protein, with no DNA. This table lists around 210,000 distinct CDR3 sequences. V and J are TRBV11-2 and TRBJ2-7; no DNA is available, so the TRBD1 call from TCRdb remains unchecked. This receptor was taken from a human donor with ulcerative colitis or Crohn's disease, or a healthy co-twin of an affected twin (not recorded which). Sample: blood. CDR3 in amino acids: CASSIQGQKYEQYF.